This T cell receptor (beta chain) is from a study of cytomegalovirus exposure and HLA in healthy donors (dated by TCRdb to the late 2010s). Regarding the research as a whole: An earlier analysis of approximately 590 of the donors reported 250 to 300 Gb of sequence data and roughly 100 million unique TCR beta sequences from 150 million to 200 million T cells. The aim of the study was to test whether cataloging public T cell receptors could identify signatures of past pathogen exposure. Among the 398 genotyped donors, approximately 77% belonged to the genetic ancestry cluster associated with self-reported Caucasian donors. Class I and class II HLA loci were covered by the typing at four-digit resolution. Donor age, sex, ethnicity and CMV serostatus were compiled together with the repertoire data. All discovery cohort repertoires had been generated using a single sequencing platform. The number of typed donors differed by locus: about 620-640 for A, B, C, DRB1 and DQB1; approximately 540 for DQA1; some 590 for DPA1; and around 470 for DPB1. An earlier analysis of 587 of the donors used high-throughput TCR beta sequencing to judge whether each TCR beta V gene segment behaved as functional or pseudogenic. The study combined high-throughput TCR immunosequencing, statistical association of individual TCRs with disease status, and machine learning to predict cytomegalovirus infection status. Rather than using new phenotypic data, the later analysis identified candidate immune exposures from TCR beta sequences and from how often those sequences occurred across donors. The T cell repertoires of 670 or so subjects were profiled by immunosequencing and related to cytomegalovirus serostatus. To study patterns of TCR occurrence, a later analysis re-analyzed previously published TCR beta repertoires from around 670 donors and added high-resolution HLA genotyping. An early release covering approximately 600 HLA-typed donors comprised about 300 gigabases of sequencing data and 85 million or so unique TCR sequences. Among 398 genotyped donors of the cohort, an average of around 250,000 unique TCR beta nucleotide sequences was sequenced per donor, of which about 18% were non-productive. A separate validation cohort of about 110 different subjects was used in addition to the 666-subject first cohort. About five DR-DQ haplotypes were treated as single units for association and clustering because of strong linkage in the cohort. In a later genetic analysis, genome-wide SNP genotypes for about 65% of the roughly 670 donors were used, and that subset was treated as a discovery cohort. The study at large found these results: A later analysis associated around 16,000 TCR beta sequences with specific HLA alleles at a false discovery rate of 0.05. Linkage disequilibrium might explain the correlated functional status among segregating V segments, but an unknown experimental factor could not be ruled out. An earlier analysis of 587 of the donors showed that most TCR beta V segments appeared in productive rearrangements either about 90% or about 30% of the time, which broadly matched IMGT annotations. The sequencing pipeline was judged likely to have produced a cluster of highly shared sequence variants as a technical artifact. Because HLA typing was unavailable for some donors at each locus, only the typed subset was used in association tests. The cohort was sequenced for TCR beta chains only, and without alpha or paired-chain data the features that could be detected were limited. Sequencing depth was assumed to be roughly uniform across donors in the presence/absence analyses, though that assumption may not hold. Approximately 18 rarely observed V segments, including chromosome 9 orphons, were excluded from the earlier analysis of several hundred of the donors because counts were too low. A total of fewer than 200 TCR beta chains were listed by the study as associated with cytomegalovirus. The only immune exposure information available for the cohort was CMV serostatus. In both the original and validation cohorts, the classifier was reported to diagnose cytomegalovirus status with high specificity and sensitivity. A later analysis found that HLA-associated TCR beta chains were more clonally expanded and had lower generation probabilities than equally common non-associated chains. The authors suggested that the approach could potentially be extended to other disease states and immunological phenotypes. Because the 87-base-pair reads could not distinguish some IMGT-functional V segments, including TRBV6-2 and TRBV6-3, those segments were excluded. In a later analysis, several top co-occurrence clusters were reported to appear linked to parvovirus B19, influenza, CMV and Epstein-Barr virus. According to a later analysis, most CMV-associated TCR beta chains appeared to be HLA-restricted, and the HLA associations seemed to be driven largely by CMV exposure. While some public TCRs were present in many individuals, most TCR sequences turned up only very rarely across donors. In a later analysis, the rate of TCR association differed among HLA loci, with DRB1 alleles having the most associated TCRs and HLA-C alleles having the fewest. According to a later genetic analysis, donors in an Asian-associated ancestry cluster had fewer N-insertions in productive TCRs than the roughly 700-donor mean. A further reported finding was that TCR beta sequences accurately predicted the HLA-A and HLA-B alleles for most subjects in the first cohort. When HLA alleles, especially DR and DQ, strongly co-occurred, TCR associations were difficult to assign to individual alleles. An association between a missense DCLRE1C variant and V-gene and J-gene trimming of TCR beta chains was found in a later genetic analysis and replicated in an independent cohort. A few of the identified cytomegalovirus-associated TCR beta chains were confirmed in vitro to be specific for cytomegalovirus antigens.

V is shortened by 3 bases, J by 7 bases, and the region joining them spans 12 bases. The CDR3 covers 13 residues, taking in both the cysteine and the phenylalanine. Kept here is only the CDR3 DNA, which spans 39 bases and is read in frame from base 1. Via the germline V gene (reference sequence), CDR1 is SEHNR and CDR2 FQNEAQ. This clone turned up a few times. Its antigen is still unknown. Base qualities were left out, and no much larger clone turns up one base away. The cohort comprised around 690 healthy bone marrow donors. All cohort members were sampled while nominally healthy, although unrecorded immune exposures were likely present. The donor was CMV seronegative and belonged to the group of around 400 seronegative cohort members. A peripheral blood sample was provided by each donor, and peripheral blood mononuclear cells were used for TCR beta sequencing. Genomic DNA extraction from the blood cell samples was performed with the Qiagen DNeasy Blood Extraction Kit.

The receptor library was made with the immunoSEQ multiplex PCR assay. For the multiplex PCR, a mixture combining 60 forward primers for TCR Vbeta segments and 13 reverse primers for TCR Jbeta segments was used. The CDR3 region of rearranged TCR beta genes was amplified from genomic DNA with a multiplex PCR assay. Amplified TCR beta libraries were sequenced as 87-base-pair reads on the Illumina HiSeq System. The study's own analysis went as follows. A later analysis counted some 74 million unique TCR beta chains across the 700 or so repertoires, and approximately 11 million of these chains were shared by at least two donors. To remove PCR and sequencing errors, raw reads were error-corrected and collapsed into unique sequences using a nearest-neighbor algorithm that merged closely related sequences. V, D and J gene segments were assigned by aligning CDR3 sequences to IMGT reference sequences. For a sequence to be retained, at least a six-nucleotide match to both a V gene segment and a J gene segment was required. Rearrangements were called productive when the CDR3 lacked stop codons and stayed in frame with V and J; all others were non-productive. Following IMGT convention, CDR3 was defined as the stretch from the second conserved V-encoded cysteine up to the conserved J-encoded phenylalanine. In an earlier analysis of more than 550 of the donors, sequences lacking an unambiguous match to a single V gene segment were excluded. In an earlier analysis of some 590 of the donors, a V segment was called functional when productive rearrangements were above 56.7%, and segregating when the standard deviation between donors exceeded 5%. A statistical classification framework was developed to diagnose cytomegalovirus status using the catalog of TCR beta chain sequences. In a later analysis, TCR nucleotide sequences were compared against IMGT/GENE-DB human TR gene sequences so that V and J genes could be assigned. The TCRdist pipeline was used in a later analysis to assign CDR3 sequences and most-parsimonious VDJ recombination scenarios. A later analysis defined each TCR beta chain by its CDR3 amino acid sequence plus V-gene family, and excluded reads lacking a unique V-gene family. As a way to deal with suspected cross-contamination and a sequencing artifact, a later analysis dropped nearly 600 nucleotide sequences that were highly shared and had low generation probability. In a later analysis, a clonal expansion index for each public chain was calculated from normalized within-repertoire ranks of inferred template counts. A later analysis computed generation probabilities with a VDJ recombination model fitted to out-of-frame rearrangements, and checked the results against IGoR. In a later analysis, hypergeometric tests were used to score TCR-TCR, TCR-HLA and TCR-CMV co-occurrence, with a repertoire-size bias correction applied to TCR pairs. In a later analysis, false discovery rates were estimated by permuting HLA or CMV assignments 20 times. In a later analysis, co-occurring TCRs were grouped using DBSCAN, with TCRdist sequence similarity added in when clustering inside HLA-allele-positive subsets. Repertoires with fewer than 30,000 or more than 120,000 public chains were left out of co-occurrence clustering, as were five repertoires with anomalous nucleotide sharing. The table was pulled from immuneACCESS by TCRdb, which kept in-frame rearrangements only. Such tables lose some clones; where checked, under half of the loss comes from unresolved V genes, and the rest has no known cause. That table gives V, J and clone size, and the DNA gave D and trimming. The sample yields tens of thousands of clones; 65% to 90% were counted once. Around 11% of the sample is held by the ten biggest clonotypes.

Sequenced material: PBMCs. This chain joins TRBV7-9 to TRBJ1-2, with TRBD1 tentatively as D gene (5 bases match). This receptor was obtained from a female donor in good health and CMV-seronegative. The CDR3 protein sequence reads: CASSFPSGGGYTF. The sequence in DNA is TGTGCCAGCAGCTTCCCTTCCGGGGGTGGCTACACCTTC.